Presented here are 6 T cell receptor beta chains from one specimen sequenced in a study of T cells in Graves' hyperthyroidism and ophthalmopathy. Amplified TCR beta CDR3 regions derived from RNA transcripts. The study used the HTBI primer set for a first-round RT-PCR of the TCR CDR3. One entry per CDR3 protein, called by TCRdb with MiXCR from the multiplex PCR reads. The sample gives some 500,000 distinct CDR3 sequences, around 24% of which show up once; roughly 12% is in the top ten. The sequenced sample consisted of blood. The receptors stem from a woman in her twenties or thirties with Graves' ophthalmopathy.

A note on this clonotype: Just one base apart from a much larger clone, this may be a read error. V is TRBV6-4 and J is TRBJ1-1; no reliable D call. Germline CDR1 reads MRHNA; CDR2 reads SNTAGT. The length of the CDR3 is 12 residues. CDR3 loop: CASSFLGTGACF. The CDR3 bases are TGTGCCAGCAGTTTCCTGGGCACTGGAGCTTGCTTT.

There are many counts of this clonotype. The rearrangement joins TRBV2 to TRBJ1-2; D ambiguous. Germline values: CDR1 SNHLY, CDR2 FYNNEI. The CDR3 totals 13 residues. V was shortened by 5 bases and J by 6 bases, with 13 bases between the two germline ends. CDR3 nucleotides: TGTGCCAGCAGTCCCAGGCTATTCGATGGCTACACCTTC. This translates into CASSPRLFDGYTF.

This clonotype was found many times. The gene calls are TRBV7-9 and TRBJ1-1; 8 bases are shared with TRBD1. CDR1 SEHNR and CDR2 FQNEAQ come from the germline V gene (reference sequence). With V trimmed by 5 bases and J by 0 bases, 5 bases remained unmatched. CDR3 size: 15 residues. DNA of the CDR3: TGTGCCAGCAGCGAGACAGGGGTTATGAACACTGAAGCTTTCTTT. This sequence encodes CASSETGVMNTEAFF.

This clonotype was detected ten times or more. The chain has TRBV20-1 and TRBJ2-7; the D gene is possibly TRBD2 (7 bases). CDR3 size: 14 residues. CDR1 is DFQATT and CDR2 is SNEGSKA in the germline V gene (reference sequence). Trimming took off 2 bases at V and 4 bases at J, with 15 bases between the two ends. CDR3 in amino acids: CSARTSGTFYEQYF. CDR3 nucleotide sequence: TGCAGTGCTAGAACCAGCGGGACATTTTACGAGCAGTACTTC.

The chain carries TRBV30 and TRBJ1-5, with 10 bases that match TRBD1. J was trimmed by 9 bases and V by 1 base; bases with no gene match: 9. Germline V gene lookup returns CDR1 GTSNPN and CDR2 SVGIG (reference sequence). The CDR3 is 15 residues long. The CDR3 DNA reads as TGTGCCTGGAGTGCCGGGACAGGGGACGCACCGCCCCAGCATTTT. Amino acid sequence: CAWSAGTGDAPPQHF.

This clonotype was seen many times. V usage is TRBV11-1 and J usage is TRBJ2-2, with D perhaps being TRBD1 or TRBD2 (5 bases each). Germline V gene lookup returns CDR1 SGHAT and CDR2 FQDESV (reference sequence). The CDR3 consists of 17 residues. V shed 5 bases and J shed 0 bases, with 16 bases lying between them. In nucleotides, the CDR3 is TGTGCCAGCAGCCCACCCTCCGGGACCACGAACACCGGGGAGCTGTTTTTT. Amino acid sequence: CASSPPSGTTNTGELFF. Full variable domain (rest looked up from reference TRBV11-1 and TRBJ2-2): EAEVAQSPRYKITEKSQAVAFWCDPISGHATLYWYRQILGQGPELLVQFQDESVVDDSQLPKDRFSAERLKGVDSTLKIQPAELGDSAMYLCASSPPSGTTNTGELFFGEGSRLTVL.